The clone carrying this TCR beta chain was counted ten times or more. The sample is drawn from a study of human T cells and chemical hapten exposure. Overall study: Skin of the upper inner arm, approximately 2 cm by approximately 2 cm, received 2% DPC for sensitization.

This sample's time point: pre-sensitization, week 0. Treatment described: therapeutic diphenylcyclopropenone sensitization with weekly scalp DPC. Unfractionated whole blood yielded total RNA. Trimming left V 10 bases short and J 2 bases short, with 20 bases between. The CDR3 has 15 residues. CDR1 and CDR2 (germline): MDHEN, SYDVKM. TCRdb reprocessed the RACE reads with MiXCR, giving one entry per CDR3 protein. Of fewer than 70,000 distinct CDR3 sequences in the sample, about a tenth were seen once. This TCR came from a woman in her forties or fifties with alopecia areata. Some clones in this sample may be carry-over from other donors' samples. Sequences were derived from whole blood, sampled in connection with sensitization to the hapten diphenylcyclopropenone (DPC). The chain couples TRBV28 to TRBJ2-5, with D perhaps matching TRBD1 (6 bases). CDR3 nucleotides: TGTGCCACCCTGAGACAGGACACCTCACAAGAGACCCAGTACTTC. Translated, it gives CATLRQDTSQETQYF.